Listed below are T cell receptor beta chains from one sample, sequenced in a study of shared clonotypes between healthy human individuals. Only in-frame clones appear in the TCRdb table, and some are missing; sequencing was by immunoSEQ multiplex PCR. This sample yields some 1.4 million clones, of which roughly 96% are seen a single time; approximately 1.1% belongs to the top ten. Sequencing used naive CD4+ T cells sorted from blood. The receptors were sampled from a man aged 30 to 39 in good health. CDR3s include the opening cysteine and the closing phenylalanine or tryptophan. The D gene is left open where the match is weak. The listing skips clone size in some rows; elsewhere it reads once, few, many or a size class.

. | . | TRBJ2-1 | TRBV7-9 | TGTGCCAGCGTACCGGGGTCCTACAATGAGCAGTTCTTC | CASVPGSYNEQFF
. | TRBD2 | TRBJ2-1 | TRBV29-1 | TGCAGCGTTGCCCTGACTAGCGGGAGGGTTTACAATGAGCAGTTCTTC | CSVALTSGRVYNEQFF
. | . | TRBJ1-3 | TRBV6-1 | TGTGCCAGCAGACTAACAGGGACTCGAAACACCATATATTTT | CASRLTGTRNTIYF
. | . | TRBJ2-7 | TRBV4-1 | TGCGCCAGCAGCCAAGAACGAGGGGGGAACATGGCGGGAGAGGTCGAGCAGTACTTC | CASSQERGGNMAGEVEQYF
. | . | TRBJ1-2 | TRBV7-2 | TGTGCCAGCAGCCTAAGTGCCGGGAACTATGGCTACACCTTC | CASSLSAGNYGYTF
. | . | TRBJ2-7 | TRBV19 | TGTGCCAGTAGTTCAACAGCGGGTGCCTTTGGGGAGCAGTACTTC | CASSSTAGAFGEQYF
once | TRBD2 | TRBJ2-3 | TRBV18 | TGTGCCAGCTCCGATAGCCTGGGAGGGACCTTCACAGATACGCAGTATTTT | CASSDSLGGTFTDTQYF
once | . | TRBJ1-4 | TRBV10-3 | TGTGCCATCAGCCAAGAACTTCGGCGGGGCAATGAAAAACTGTTTTTT | CAISQELRRGNEKLFF
. | TRBD2 | TRBJ2-7 | TRBV18 | TGTGCCAGCTCACCACCGAGCGGGAGCTCCTACGAGCAGTACTTC | CASSPPSGSSYEQYF
. | TRBD2 | TRBJ2-1 | TRBV9 | TGTGCCAGCAGCGTAGAGCTAGCGGGAGGAGGTGAGCAGTTCTTC | CASSVELAGGGEQFF
. | TRBD2 | TRBJ2-7 | TRBV6-1 | TGTGCCAGCCAACTAGCGGGAGGGCTAGAGCAGTACTTC | CASQLAGGLEQYF
. | . | TRBJ2-2 | TRBV9 | TGTGCCAGCACCAAAACCCCGACTAGTACCGGGGAGCTGTTTTTT | CASTKTPTSTGELFF
. | TRBD1 | TRBJ2-1 | TRBV5-1 | TGCGCCAGCAGTTCCGGGACAGGGGGCGTCAATGAGCAGTTCTTC | CASSSGTGGVNEQFF
once | TRBD2 | TRBJ2-3 | TRBV7-3 | TGTGCCAGCAGCTGGAGGGAGCGGGAGTACGCAGATACGCAGTATTTT | CASSWREREYADTQYF
. | . | TRBJ2-2 | TRBV28 | TGTGCCAGCAGTTTATTCCAGGAGCTGTTTTTT | CASSLFQELFF
. | TRBD2 | TRBJ2-3 | TRBV18 | TGTGCCAGCTCACCCCTTCGCCTAGCGGGTGGGGCTGGAACAGATACGCAGTATTTT | CASSPLRLAGGAGTDTQYF
. | . | TRBJ1-3 | TRBV18 | TGTGCCAGCTCACCACGGGCAGGAGCCGCCTCTGGAAACACCATATATTTT | CASSPRAGAASGNTIYF
. | . | TRBJ2-5 | TRBV2 | TGTGCCAGCAGTGACCGCACCATGGAGACCCAGTACTTC | CASSDRTMETQYF
. | . | TRBJ2-3 | TRBV10-3 | TGTGCCATCAGTGATGGGCGAGGGGCAGATACGCAGTATTTT | CAISDGRGADTQYF
. | . | TRBJ1-1 | TRBV7-9 | TGTGCCAGCAGCATCAGTTATACTGAAGCTTTCTTT | CASSISYTEAFF
. | . | TRBJ1-3 | TRBV6-1 | TGTGCCAGCAGTGGACAAGGCACGGGAAACACCATATATTTT | CASSGQGTGNTIYF